This T cell receptor beta chain was sequenced in a study of molecular identifiers for immune sequencing clone quantification (dated by TCRdb to between 2017 and 2018). For the study in its entirety: In a replicate experiment, RNA from approximately 22,000 or 94,000 naive CD8 T cells was split into five aliquots, four of which were sequenced. This methods study used CD8 T cells to benchmark TCR RNA copy counting and molecular-identifier clustering-based TCR repertoire sequencing (MIDCIRS).

This clonotype was seen repeatedly, ten times or more. No antigen is known for it. The record has no base qualities; no much larger clone is one base away. The full study reports these points: The sizes of highly expanded clones could end up underestimated when identical TCR molecules share a barcode. Spiked-in Jurkat TCR RNA equal to a single cell's worth was reported to be detectable even within one million naive CD8 T cells. Clones above 20 RNA copies held over 97% of molecules in CMV-specific effector cells but under 1% in naive cells. Spiked-in Jurkat TCR RNA (roughly 10 copies' worth), which is not part of the donor repertoire, was contained in the naive libraries. Modeling indicated about 3.1 TCR RNA copies recovered per cell, compared with around 10 by digital PCR, which implies a capture efficiency of approximately 30%. When barcode sub-clustering was not used, chimeric consensus sequences inflated TCR diversity, with chimeras reaching as high as 47%.

The library relied on PCR. The sample was run on an Illumina HiSeq 4000. Bulk TCR libraries were made following a previously described method, with the TCR primers given in Table S5. Total RNA was purified with the Qiagen AllPrep DNA/RNA kit. Before any analysis, reads coming from multiple sequencing runs of the same library were combined into one pool. The published analysis was carried out like this. Only reads with exact TCR constant sequence were kept, trimmed to 150 nt, and grouped by their 12-nt molecular barcodes. Reads within each barcode group were sub-clustered using a 15% Levenshtein threshold, and quality-weighted consensus sequences were constructed for each RNA molecule. Non-functional sequences were removed, as were lower-count sequences one edit away from another. Based on fitting two negative binomial distributions, any barcode sub-cluster with under 20% of the maximum read count was discarded. TCRdb applied fastp at Q25 and MiXCR to the public reads, then kept only in-frame beta chains. Rows with a matching CDR3 protein are joined into one entry that keeps the most common DNA and genes. The V and J calls follow TCRdb's processing rather than the paper's. The sample table shows about 510,000 distinct CDR3 sequences, and roughly a fifth are seen once. The biggest ten clones account for approximately 0.84% of the sample.

Libraries of naive CD8 T cells were generated from about 20,000 to 1,000,000 sorted cells, with 10%, 30% or 50% of the purified RNA used. Naive CD8 T cells were FACS-sorted as CD8+CD4-CCR7+CD45RA+ on a BD FACSAria II into RLT Plus buffer. Detection sensitivity was tested by spiking Jurkat RNA equal to over 8 TCR copies' worth into samples containing about 20,000-1,000,000 naive CD8 T cells. CD8 T cells were enriched using RosetteSep CD8+ T Cell Enrichment Cocktail and Ficoll-Paque, and the enriched cells then underwent ACK red cell lysis. Reading from cysteine to phenylalanine, the CDR3 counts 17 amino acids. Only the CDR3 DNA stays, 51 bases, in frame from base 1. For CDR1 and CDR2, the germline V gene (reference sequence) lists SGHNT and YYREEE. Trimming accounts for 1 base at V and 4 bases at J, while the number of junction bases matched to no gene is 7.

The TCR sequence derives from a human donor in good health. Some libraries in this study had Jurkat cell RNA spiked in. Here the chain combines TRBV5-4 and TRBJ2-3; 12 bases in the junction line up with TRBD2. The sequencing input was naive CD8+ T cells from blood, with Jurkat cell RNA spiked in. The intended sense of this specimen's cell subset or site label: FACS-sorted CD8+CD4-CCR7+CD45RA+ naive T cells. Here is the DNA: TGTGCCAGCAGCTTGCCTACTCTAGCGGGAGGGCCAGATACGCAGTATTTT. Its protein reads: CASSLPTLAGGPDTQYF.